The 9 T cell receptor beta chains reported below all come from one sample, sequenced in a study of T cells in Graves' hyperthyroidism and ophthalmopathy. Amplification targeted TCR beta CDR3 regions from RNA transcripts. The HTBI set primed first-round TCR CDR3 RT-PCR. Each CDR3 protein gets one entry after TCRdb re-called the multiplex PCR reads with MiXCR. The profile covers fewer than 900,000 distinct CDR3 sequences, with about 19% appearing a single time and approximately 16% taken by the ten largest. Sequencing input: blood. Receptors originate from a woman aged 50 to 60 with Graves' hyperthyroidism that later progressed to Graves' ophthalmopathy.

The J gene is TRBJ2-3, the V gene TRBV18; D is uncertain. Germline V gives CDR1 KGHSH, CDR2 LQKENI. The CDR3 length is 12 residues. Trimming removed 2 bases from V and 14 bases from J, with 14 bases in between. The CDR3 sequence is CASSPARHKVYF. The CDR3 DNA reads TGTGCCAGCTCACCAGCGCGACATAAGGTGTATTTT.

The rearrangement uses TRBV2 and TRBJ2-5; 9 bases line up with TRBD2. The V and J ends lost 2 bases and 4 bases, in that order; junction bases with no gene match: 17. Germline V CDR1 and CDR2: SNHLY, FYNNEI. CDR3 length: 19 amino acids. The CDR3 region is CASSEFVQMTSGMGETQYF. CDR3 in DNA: TGTGCCAGCAGTGAATTTGTCCAGATGACTAGCGGAATGGGAGAGACCCAGTACTTC.

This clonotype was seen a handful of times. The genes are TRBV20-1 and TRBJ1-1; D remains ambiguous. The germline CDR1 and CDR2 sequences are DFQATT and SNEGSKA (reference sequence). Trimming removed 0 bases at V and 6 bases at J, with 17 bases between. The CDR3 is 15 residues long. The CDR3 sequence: CSARDRGLGVAEAFF. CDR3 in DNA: TGCAGTGCTAGAGATCGAGGACTCGGGGTCGCTGAAGCTTTCTTT.

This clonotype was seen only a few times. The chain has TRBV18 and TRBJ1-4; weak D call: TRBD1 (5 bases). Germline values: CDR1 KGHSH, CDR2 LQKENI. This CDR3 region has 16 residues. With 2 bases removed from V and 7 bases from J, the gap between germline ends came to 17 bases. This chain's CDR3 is CASSPANSRQGEKLFF. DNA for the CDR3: TGTGCCAGCTCACCAGCGAACAGCCGTCAGGGTGAAAAACTGTTTTTT. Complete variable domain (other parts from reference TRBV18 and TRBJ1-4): NAGVMQNPRHLVRRRGQEARLRCSPMKGHSHVYWYRQLPEEGLKFMVYLQKENIIDESGMPKERFSAEFPKEGPSILRIQQVVRGDSAAYFCASSPANSRQGEKLFFGSGTQLSVL.

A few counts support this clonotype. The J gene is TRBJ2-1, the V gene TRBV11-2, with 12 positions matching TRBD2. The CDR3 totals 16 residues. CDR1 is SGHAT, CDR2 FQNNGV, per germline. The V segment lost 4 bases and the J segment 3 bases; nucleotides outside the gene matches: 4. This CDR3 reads CASSSTLAGGYNEQFF. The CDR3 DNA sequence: TGTGCCAGCAGCTCAACACTAGCGGGGGGCTACAATGAGCAGTTCTTC.

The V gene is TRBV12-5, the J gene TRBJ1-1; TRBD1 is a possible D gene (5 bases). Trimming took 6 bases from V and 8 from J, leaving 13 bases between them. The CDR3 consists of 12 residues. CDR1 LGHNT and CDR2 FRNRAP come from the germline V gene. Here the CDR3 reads CASGPPRGEAFF. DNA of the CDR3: TGTGCTAGTGGCCCTCCGAGGGGAGAAGCTTTCTTT.

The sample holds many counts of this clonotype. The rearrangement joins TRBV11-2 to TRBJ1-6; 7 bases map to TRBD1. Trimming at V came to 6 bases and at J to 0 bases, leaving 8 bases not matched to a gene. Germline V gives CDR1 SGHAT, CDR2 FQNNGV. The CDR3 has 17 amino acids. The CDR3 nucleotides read TGTGCCAGCAGTCGGAACAGGGGTAGCTCCTATAATTCACCCCTCCACTTT. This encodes CASSRNRGSSYNSPLHF.

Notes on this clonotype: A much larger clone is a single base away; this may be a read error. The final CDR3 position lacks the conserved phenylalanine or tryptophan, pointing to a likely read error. CDR3 region: CASSRGQDTEAFL. CDR3 nucleotides: TGTGCCAGCTCACGGGGGCAGGACACTGAAGCTTTCCTT. The V gene is TRBV18, the J gene TRBJ1-1, with a possible D match to TRBD1 (6 bases). Deletions cut 4 bases from V and 3 bases from J, with 9 bases between. This CDR3 is built from 13 residues. In germline, CDR1 is KGHSH, CDR2 LQKENI.

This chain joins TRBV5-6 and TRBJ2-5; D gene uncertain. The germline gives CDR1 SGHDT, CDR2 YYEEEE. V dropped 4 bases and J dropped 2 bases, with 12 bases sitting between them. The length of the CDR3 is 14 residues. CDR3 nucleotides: TGTGCCAGCAGCGTCGTACCAGTGCAAGAGACCCAGTACTTC. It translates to CASSVVPVQETQYF.